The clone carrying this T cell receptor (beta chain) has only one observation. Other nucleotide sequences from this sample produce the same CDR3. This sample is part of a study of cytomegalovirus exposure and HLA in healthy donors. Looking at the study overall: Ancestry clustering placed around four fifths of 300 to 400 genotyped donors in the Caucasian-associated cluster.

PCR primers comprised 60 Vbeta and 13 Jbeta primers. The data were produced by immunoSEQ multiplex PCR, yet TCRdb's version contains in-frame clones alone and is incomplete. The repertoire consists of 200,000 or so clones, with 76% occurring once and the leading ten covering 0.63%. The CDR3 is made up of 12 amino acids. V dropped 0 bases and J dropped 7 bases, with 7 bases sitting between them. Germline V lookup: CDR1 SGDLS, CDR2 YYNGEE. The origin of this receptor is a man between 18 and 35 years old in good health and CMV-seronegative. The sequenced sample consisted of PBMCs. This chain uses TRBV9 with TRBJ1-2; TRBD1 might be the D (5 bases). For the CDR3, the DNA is TGTGCCAGCAGCGTAGGGCAGGGTGGCTACACCTTC. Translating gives CASSVGQGGYTF.